Shown below are 14 T cell receptor beta chains from a single sample sequenced in a study of blood T cell repertoires in COVID-19 (dated by TCRdb to 2020 to 2021). Library generation was performed with the immunoSEQ multiplex PCR assay. TCRdb mirrors the immuneACCESS table, restricted to in-frame sequences. Some clones are absent from its copies; in checked studies, under half trace to an unresolved V gene, and the reason for the others is unknown. Within this sample are approximately 500,000 clones, with 70% to 90% of them counted one time only. Clones ranked in the top ten supply approximately 2.9% of the sample. Sequencing was performed on peripheral blood. These receptors all stem from a human donor in a cohort sampled during active COVID-19.

This rearrangement joins TRBV6-5 to TRBJ2-1; TRBD1 matches at 8 bases. The ends lost 5 bases at V and 9 bases at J; junction bases unmatched: 12. The germline V gene has CDR1 MNHEY and CDR2 SVGAGI. The CDR3 covers 15 residues. The CDR3 DNA follows: TGTGCCAGCAGTCCCGGGACAGGATCAGGGAGTGAGCAGTTCTTC. This encodes CASSPGTGSGSEQFF.

The J gene is TRBJ1-5, the V gene TRBV27; D might be TRBD1 (5 bases). The length of the CDR3 is 14 residues. V shed 2 bases and J shed 4 bases, with 9 bases lying between them. The germline V gene has CDR1 MNHEY and CDR2 SMNVEV (reference sequence). CDR3 residues: CASSLAGVNQPQHF. CDR3 nucleotide sequence: TGTGCCAGCAGTTTAGCGGGGGTTAATCAGCCCCAGCATTTT.

This clone was counted only a few times. V is TRBV7-2 and J is TRBJ2-7, with 8 nucleotides matching TRBD2. Trimming removed 3 bases from V and 1 base from J; junction bases left unmatched: 5. The CDR3 length is 15 residues. CDR1 and CDR2 (germline): SGHTA, FQGNSA. The DNA of the CDR3 is TGTGCCAGCAGCTTGAGGAGCGGGAGTTCCTACGAGCAGTACTTC. As protein: CASSLRSGSSYEQYF.

The gene calls are TRBV27 and TRBJ2-7, with D possibly matching TRBD1 (5 bases). The germline V and J ends were trimmed by 5 bases and 5 bases, with 16 bases remaining between them. CDR1 and CDR2 (germline): MNHEY, SMNVEV (reference sequence). CDR3 size: 14 residues. The CDR3, as DNA: TGTGCCAGCAGTCAGCGATGGACATCCCACGAGCAGTACTTC. Translating gives CASSQRWTSHEQYF.

The V and J genes are TRBV15 and TRBJ1-5; the match to TRBD1 covers 10 bases. Germline lookup yields CDR1 LNHNV and CDR2 YYDKDF (reference sequence). V gave up 0 bases and J gave up 2 bases; unmatched junction bases: 7. The CDR3 extends over 18 amino acids. In nucleotides, the CDR3 is TGTGCCACCAGCAGAGATCGACGACAGGGGGCCGGCAATCAGCCCCAGCATTTT. It encodes CATSRDRRQGAGNQPQHF.

The chain carries TRBV28 and TRBJ2-7; 10 nucleotides line up with TRBD1. The CDR3 is made up of 15 amino acids. V gave up 7 bases and J gave up 5 bases; unmatched junction bases: 11. Germline-derived CDR1 and CDR2 are MDHEN and SYDVKM. The DNA of the CDR3 is TGTGCCAGCATTGCTCCGGGACAGGGGAGTAACGAGCAGTACTTC. Amino acid sequence: CASIAPGQGSNEQYF.

V and J are TRBV3-1 (or the pseudogene TRBV3-2) and TRBJ2-1; TRBD2 matches 16 bases. This CDR3 spans 15 amino acids. Germline V lookup: CDR1 LGHDT, CDR2 YNNKEL (reference sequence). V was clipped by 5 bases and J by 15 bases; unmatched bases: 10. CDR3: CASSKGLAGGPGVFF. Here the CDR3 DNA reads TGTGCCAGCAGCAAGGGACTAGCGGGAGGGCCAGGGGTGTTCTTC.

The CDR3 nucleotides are TGTGCCTGGAGGGGAGAGTATACAGATACGCAGTATTTT. Translation: CAWRGEYTDTQYF. J is TRBJ2-3 and V is TRBV30; D may be TRBD2 (5 bases). Trimming pared 3 bases from V and 3 bases from J, leaving 10 bases between. In germline, CDR1 is GTSNPN, CDR2 SVGIG (reference sequence). The CDR3 totals 13 residues.

The chain joins TRBV21-1 to TRBJ2-1; no DNA check was done on the table's D call, TRBD2. TRBV21-1 is deemed a pseudogene. The CDR3 is 16 residues long. Here the CDR3 reads CASSRRAGPLGDEQFF. CDR3 sequence (DNA): TGTGCCAGCAGTCGTCGGGCGGGCCCCCTCGGCGATGAGCAGTTCTTC.

This chain connects TRBV7-9 to TRBJ1-1, with D hard to call. The CDR3 has 14 residues. The V gene's germline CDR1 is SEHNR and CDR2 FQNEAQ (reference sequence). Trimming took 5 bases from V and 3 from J, leaving 13 bases between them. The CDR3 loop reads CASSLQSGDTEAFF. DNA for the CDR3: TGTGCCAGCAGCCTACAGTCGGGAGACACTGAAGCTTTCTTT.

The chain combines TRBV5-4 with TRBJ1-1, with 8 bases fitting TRBD1. This CDR3 comprises 15 residues. V lost 2 bases to trimming and J lost 4 bases; unmatched junction nucleotides: 7. The germline V gene has CDR1 SGHNT and CDR2 YYREEE (reference sequence). The CDR3 region has the DNA TGTGCCAGCAGCTTTAACAGGGGGTTCGGCACTGAAGCTTTCTTT. Translating gives CASSFNRGFGTEAFF. The whole variable domain, remainder taken from reference TRBV5-4 and TRBJ1-1, is ETGVTQSPTHLIKTRGQQVTLRCSSQSGHNTVSWYQQALGQGPQFIFQYYREEENGRGNFPPRFSGLQFPNYSSELNVNALELDDSALYLCASSFNRGFGTEAFFGQGTRLTVV.

The chain carries TRBV19 and TRBJ2-5; 10 bases are shared with TRBD2. The CDR3 spans 17 residues. Germline V gives CDR1 LNHDA, CDR2 SQIVND (reference sequence). The ends lost 3 bases at V and 0 bases at J; junction bases unmatched: 7. CDR3 bases: TGTGCCAGTAGTATCTCGACAGCGGGAGGGTACCAAGAGACCCAGTACTTC. It translates to CASSISTAGGYQETQYF. The full variable domain, completed using reference TRBV19 and TRBJ2-5, is DGGITQSPKYLFRKEGQNVTLSCEQNLNHDAMYWYRQDPGQGLRLIYYSQIVNDFQKGDIAEGYSVSREKKESFPLTVTSAQKNPTAFYLCASSISTAGGYQETQYFGPGTRLLVL.

V usage is TRBV19 and J usage is TRBJ2-1; 13 bases match TRBD2. The germline V gene has CDR1 LNHDA and CDR2 SQIVND (reference sequence). The CDR3 is made up of 14 amino acids. Trimming removed 1 base from V and 12 bases from J; junction bases left unmatched: 3. Here the CDR3 reads CASSIGTSGRLQFF. As DNA, the CDR3 is TGTGCCAGTAGTATAGGGACTAGCGGGAGATTGCAGTTCTTC.

This clone appeared a few times. V gene TRBV7-2 combines with J gene TRBJ2-7; TRBD2 matches 8 bases. The V segment lost 10 bases and the J segment 0 bases; nucleotides outside the gene matches: 5. The germline V gene has CDR1 SGHTA and CDR2 FQGNSA. CDR3 length: 13 residues. CDR3 in DNA: TGTGCCACAAGCAGCGGGAGCTCCTACGAGCAGTACTTC. Translated, it gives CATSSGSSYEQYF.